Listed here is a single TCR beta chain. The entry originates in a study of blood T cell repertoires in COVID-19. The wider study: T cells, B-cell-depleted T cells, or PBMCs provided the cDNA or gDNA that served as material.

CDR3 length equals 17 residues. Participants reported their clinical history, and cohort assignment relied on those reports. Assay used: immunoSEQ multiplex PCR; TCRdb lists only in-frame clones, some missing. The sample records about 200,000 clones, 65% to 90% being singletons. The chain carries TRBV12-2 and TRBJ2-3; the table calls TRBD2, which could not be checked here. TRBV12-2 is a pseudogene segment. The TCR sequence derives from a middle-aged man who had recovered from COVID-19. Sequenced input: PBMCs or T cells enriched from blood (not recorded which). The CDR3 DNA reads TGTGCAAGTCGCTTAGCTACGACTAGCGGGAGCTCAGATACGCAGTATTTT. Protein: CASRLATTSGSSDTQYF.